This TCR beta chain derives from a study of T cell responses to AZD1222 COVID-19 vaccine. Study findings and constraints: Nearly half of the spike-specific TCRs reportedly recognize variant regions that carry no mutations. White British donors predominated, females outnumbered males, and clonal diversity was possibly underestimated.

Sequenced by immunoSEQ multiplex PCR; TCRdb stores in-frame clones only, minus some. Found here are more than 85,000 clones, approximately 86% of them singletons; the top ten hold 5%. Trimming shortened V by 4 bases and J by 1 base, and 8 bases separated the two germline ends. In germline, CDR1 is SNHLY, CDR2 FYNNEI. The length of the CDR3 is 13 residues. Comment on this clone: Its cognate antigen is unknown.

This receptor was obtained from an adult in good health. This chain joins TRBV2 and TRBJ2-7; no definite D call. Here the sequenced sample was peripheral blood, taken on day 0 of AZD1222 vaccination. The CDR3 reads CASSVPSSYEQYF. The CDR3 DNA follows: TGTGCCAGCAGTGTCCCCTCGTCCTACGAGCAGTACTTC. Using reference TRBV2 and TRBJ2-7 for the parts outside the CDR3, the full variable domain is EPEVTQTPSHQVTQMGQEVILRCVPISNHLYFYWYRQILGQKVEFLVSFYNNEISEKSEIFDDQFSVERPDGSNFTLKIRSTKLEDSAMYFCASSVPSSYEQYFGPGTRLTVT.